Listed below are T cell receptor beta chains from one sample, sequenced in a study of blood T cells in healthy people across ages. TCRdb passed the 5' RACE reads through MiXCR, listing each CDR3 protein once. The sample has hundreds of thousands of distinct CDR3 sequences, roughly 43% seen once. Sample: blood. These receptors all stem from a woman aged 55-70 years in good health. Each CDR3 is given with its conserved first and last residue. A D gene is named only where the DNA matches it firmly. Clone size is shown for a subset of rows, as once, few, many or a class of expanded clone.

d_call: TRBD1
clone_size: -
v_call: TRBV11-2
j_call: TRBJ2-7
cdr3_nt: TGTGCCAGCAGCACCCGGACAGGTTTGGGATACGAGCAGTACTTC
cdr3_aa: CASSTRTGLGYEQYF

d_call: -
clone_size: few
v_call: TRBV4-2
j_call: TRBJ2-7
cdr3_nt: TGTGCCAGCAGCCAGGAGACGAGGGCCCTCTCCTACGAGCAGTACTTC
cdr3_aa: CASSQETRALSYEQYF

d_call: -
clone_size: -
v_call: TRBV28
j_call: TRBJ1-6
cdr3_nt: TGTGCCAGCTTAAAACTTGGCAATTCACCCCTCCACTTT
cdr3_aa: CASLKLGNSPLHF

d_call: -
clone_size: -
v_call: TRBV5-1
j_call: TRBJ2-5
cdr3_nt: TGCGCCAGCTTCTCCGCGGACAGCGGGTTTAGGGGCCGAGAGACCCAGTACTTC
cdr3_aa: CASFSADSGFRGRETQYF

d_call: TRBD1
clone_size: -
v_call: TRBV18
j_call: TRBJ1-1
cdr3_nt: TGTGCCAGCTCAGGGACAGAAGCGTATGAAGCTTTCTTT
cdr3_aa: CASSGTEAYEAFF

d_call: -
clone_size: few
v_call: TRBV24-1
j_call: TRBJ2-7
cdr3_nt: TGTGCCACCAGTGATCTCCGGGACAATGAGCAGTACTTC
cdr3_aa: CATSDLRDNEQYF

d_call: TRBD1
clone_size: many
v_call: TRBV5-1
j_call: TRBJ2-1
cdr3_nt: TGCGCCAGCAGCTCGGGACAGGGGGGGATCAATGAGCAGTTCTTC
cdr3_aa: CASSSGQGGINEQFF

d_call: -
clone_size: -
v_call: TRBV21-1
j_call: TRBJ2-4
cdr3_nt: TGTGCCAGCAGCCCACACGACCGGGACAGGGGGCGAATAGCCAAAAACATTCAGTACTTC
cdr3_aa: CASSPHDRDRGRIAKNIQYF

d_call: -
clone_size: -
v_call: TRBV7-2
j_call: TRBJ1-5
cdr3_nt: TGTGCCAGCAGCGTTCAGGGAGTAGGTAATCAGCCCCGGCATTTT
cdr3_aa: CASSVQGVGNQPRHF

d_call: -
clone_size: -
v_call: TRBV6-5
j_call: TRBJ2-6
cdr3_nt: TGTGCCAGCAGCTACGGACTGCACGAGGCCAACGTCCTGACTTTC
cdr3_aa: CASSYGLHEANVLTF

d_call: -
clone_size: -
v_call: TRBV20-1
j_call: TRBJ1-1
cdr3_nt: TGCAGTGCTAATCCGGGGCTTACTGAAGCTTTCTTT
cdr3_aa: CSANPGLTEAFF

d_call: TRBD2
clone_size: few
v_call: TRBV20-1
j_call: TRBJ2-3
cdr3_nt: TGCAGTGCTCCGGGACTAGCGGGAGGAGGAAGCACAGATACGCAGTATTTT
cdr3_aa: CSAPGLAGGGSTDTQYF

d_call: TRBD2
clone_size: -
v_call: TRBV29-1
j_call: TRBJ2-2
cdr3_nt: TGCAGCACCAGGACTAGCGGCGGTAACGGGGAGCTGTTTTTT
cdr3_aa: CSTRTSGGNGELFF

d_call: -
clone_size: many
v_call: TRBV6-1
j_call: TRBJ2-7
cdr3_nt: TGTGCCAGCAGAGAGCGGGACACCAAATCCTACGAGCAGTACTTC
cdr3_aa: CASRERDTKSYEQYF

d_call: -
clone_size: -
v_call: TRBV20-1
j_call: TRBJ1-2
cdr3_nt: TGCAGTGCTAGAGGAGCCGGGGGCGACGGCTACACCTTC
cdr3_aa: CSARGAGGDGYTF

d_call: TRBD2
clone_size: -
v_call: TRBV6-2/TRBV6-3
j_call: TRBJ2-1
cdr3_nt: TGTGCCAGCAGTTCCCCGGGTGGGGGACTAGCCGATGGCTCCTACAATGAGCAGTTCTTC
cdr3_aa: CASSSPGGGLADGSYNEQFF

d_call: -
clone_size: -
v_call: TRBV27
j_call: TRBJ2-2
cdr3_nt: TGTGCCAGCCTAATGGGATTCGGTGGGTCCGGGGAGCTGTTTTTT
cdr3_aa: CASLMGFGGSGELFF

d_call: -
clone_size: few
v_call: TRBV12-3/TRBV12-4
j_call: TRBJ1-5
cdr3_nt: TGTGCCAGCAGTTTAGCAGGGGGTTTACAGCCCCAGCATTTT
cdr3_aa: CASSLAGGLQPQHF

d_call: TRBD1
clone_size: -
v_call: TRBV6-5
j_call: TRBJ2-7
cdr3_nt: TGTGCCAGCAGGACCGGGACAGGGGCGTACGAGCAGTACTTC
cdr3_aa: CASRTGTGAYEQYF

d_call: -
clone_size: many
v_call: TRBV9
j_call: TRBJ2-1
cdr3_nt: TGTGCCAGCAGCGTCGGGCTAGCAAATGAGCAGTTCTTC
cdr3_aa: CASSVGLANEQFF

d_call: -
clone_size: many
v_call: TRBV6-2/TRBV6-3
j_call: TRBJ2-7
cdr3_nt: TGTGCCAGCTTGAGTGGGGGAGTTCCCCTCTCCTACGAGCAGTACTTC
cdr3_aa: CASLSGGVPLSYEQYF

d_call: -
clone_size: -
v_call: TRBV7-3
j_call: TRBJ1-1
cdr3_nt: TGTGCCAGCGCCAGGACAGAAAACACTGAAGCTTTCTTT
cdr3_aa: CASARTENTEAFF

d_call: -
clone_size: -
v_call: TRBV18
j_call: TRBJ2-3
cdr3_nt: TGTGCCAGCTCACCACCGGAGGATACGCAGTATTTT
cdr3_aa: CASSPPEDTQYF

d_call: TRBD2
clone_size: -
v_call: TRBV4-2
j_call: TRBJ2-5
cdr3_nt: TGTGCCAGCAGCCAAGGGCGAAGCGGGAGTGGGGGCCAAGAGACCCAGTACTTC
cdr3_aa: CASSQGRSGSGGQETQYF

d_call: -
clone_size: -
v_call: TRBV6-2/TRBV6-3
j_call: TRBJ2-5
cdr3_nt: TGTGCCAGCAGTTACTCGGTACCAGGGGAGCGGGGGACCCAGTACTTC
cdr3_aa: CASSYSVPGERGTQYF

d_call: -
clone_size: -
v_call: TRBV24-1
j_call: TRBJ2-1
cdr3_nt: TGTGCCACCAGTGATTTCAGGCACAATGAGCAGTTCTTC
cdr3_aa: CATSDFRHNEQFF

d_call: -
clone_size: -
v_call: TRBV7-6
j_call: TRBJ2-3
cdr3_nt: TGTGCCAGCAGCCCCGGACCCGACCACACAGATACGCAGTATTTT
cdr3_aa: CASSPGPDHTDTQYF

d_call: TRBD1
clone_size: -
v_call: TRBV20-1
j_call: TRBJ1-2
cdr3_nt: TGCAGTGCTAGAGAGCCACAGGGGGCTTCTGGCTACACCTTC
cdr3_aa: CSAREPQGASGYTF

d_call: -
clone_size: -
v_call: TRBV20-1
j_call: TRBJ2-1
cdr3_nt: TGCAGTGCTCGGGACCGCTGGGATGAGCAGTTCTTC
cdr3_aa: CSARDRWDEQFF

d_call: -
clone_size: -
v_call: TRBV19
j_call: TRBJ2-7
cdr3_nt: TGTGCCAGTAACTGGGGGAAGGGGAGCTCCTACGAGCAGTACTTC
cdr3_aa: CASNWGKGSSYEQYF

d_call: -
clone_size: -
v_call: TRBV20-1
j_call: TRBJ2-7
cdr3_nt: TGCAGTGCTACAGGTCAGGGGACTTACGAGCAGTACTTC
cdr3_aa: CSATGQGTYEQYF

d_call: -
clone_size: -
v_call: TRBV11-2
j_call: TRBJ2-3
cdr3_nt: TGTGCCAGCAGCAATAGCATCCGAACGGCAGATACGCAGTATTTT
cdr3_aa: CASSNSIRTADTQYF

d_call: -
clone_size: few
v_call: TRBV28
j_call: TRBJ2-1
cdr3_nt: TGTGCCAGCAGTTTACGGCACGGTGAGCAGTTCTTC
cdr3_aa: CASSLRHGEQFF

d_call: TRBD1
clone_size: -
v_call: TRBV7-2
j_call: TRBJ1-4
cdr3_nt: TGTGCCAGCAGCTTCCCCCCAGGGGGAGTATCTTATGAAAAACTGTTTTTT
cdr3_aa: CASSFPPGGVSYEKLFF

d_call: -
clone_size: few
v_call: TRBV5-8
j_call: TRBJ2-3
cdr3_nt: TGTGCCAGCAGCTTGACCGCGGTAAAAGGCACAGATACGCAGTATTTT
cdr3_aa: CASSLTAVKGTDTQYF